Here is one T cell receptor beta chain with its context. This record comes from a study of blood T cell repertoires in COVID-19. At the level of the study: Whether acute or convalescent, the COVID-19 samples came from the United States, Italy and Spain. T cells, B-cell-depleted T cells, or PBMCs provided the cDNA or gDNA that served as material.

In the source study's methods: The authors estimated nucleated cell counts from reference gene primer amplification. Repertoires were generated with immunoSEQ multiplex PCR, while TCRdb's copy carries only in-frame clones and drops some. V, J and clone size are those of that table, while D and trimming were read from the DNA. The table lists 230,000 or so clones, about 80% of them singletons. The clonotype originates from a man aged 50 to 60 with active or convalescent COVID-19. The sample consisted of peripheral blood.

CDR3 amino acids: CASNNPSTDTQYF. The CDR3 bases are TGCGCCAGCAACAATCCGAGCACAGATACGCAGTATTTT. The J gene is TRBJ2-3, the V gene TRBV10-1; D not resolved. The V gene lost 7 bases and the J gene lost 0 bases, with 8 bases spanning the gap. Germline-derived CDR1 and CDR2 are WNHNN and SYGVQD (reference sequence). This CDR3 spans 13 amino acids.